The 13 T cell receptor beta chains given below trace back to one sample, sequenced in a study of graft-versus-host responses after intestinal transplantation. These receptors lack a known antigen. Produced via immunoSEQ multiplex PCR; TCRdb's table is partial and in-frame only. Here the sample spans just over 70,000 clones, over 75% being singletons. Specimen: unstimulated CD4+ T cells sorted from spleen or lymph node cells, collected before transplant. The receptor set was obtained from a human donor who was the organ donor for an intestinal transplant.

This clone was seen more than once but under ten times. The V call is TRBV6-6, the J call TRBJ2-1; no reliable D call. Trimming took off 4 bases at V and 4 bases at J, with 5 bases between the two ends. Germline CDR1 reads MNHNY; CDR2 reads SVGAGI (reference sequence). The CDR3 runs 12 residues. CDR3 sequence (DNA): TGTGCCAGCAGTTCTACTTACAATGAGCAGTTCTTC. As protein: CASSSTYNEQFF.

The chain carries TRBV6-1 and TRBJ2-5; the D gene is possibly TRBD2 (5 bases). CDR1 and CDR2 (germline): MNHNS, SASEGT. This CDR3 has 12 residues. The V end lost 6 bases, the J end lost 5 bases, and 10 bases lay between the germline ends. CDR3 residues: CASSLGVETQYF. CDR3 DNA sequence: TGTGCCAGCAGCCTCGGGGTGGAGACCCAGTACTTC.

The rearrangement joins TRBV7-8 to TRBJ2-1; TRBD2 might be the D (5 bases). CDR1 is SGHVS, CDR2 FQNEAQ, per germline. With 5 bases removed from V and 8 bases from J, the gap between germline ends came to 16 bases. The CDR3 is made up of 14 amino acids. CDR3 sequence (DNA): TGTGCCAGCAGCCCTATGACTATTTCGGATGAGCAGTTCTTC. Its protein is CASSPMTISDEQFF. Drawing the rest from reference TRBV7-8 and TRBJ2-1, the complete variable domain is GAGVSQSPRYKVAKRGQDVALRCDPISGHVSLFWYQQALGQGPEFLTYFQNEAQLDKSGLPSDRFFAERPEGSVSTLKIQRTQQEDSAVYLCASSPMTISDEQFFGPGTRLTVL.

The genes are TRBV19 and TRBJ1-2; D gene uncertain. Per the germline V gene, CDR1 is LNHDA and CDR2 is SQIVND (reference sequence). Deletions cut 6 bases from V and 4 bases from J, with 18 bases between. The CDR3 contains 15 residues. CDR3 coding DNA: TGTGCCAGTAGGAACCCGGGAACAGTAAGCTATGGCTACACCTTC. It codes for CASRNPGTVSYGYTF. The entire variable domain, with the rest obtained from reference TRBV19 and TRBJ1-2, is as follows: DGGITQSPKYLFRKEGQNVTLSCEQNLNHDAMYWYRQDPGQGLRLIYYSQIVNDFQKGDIAEGYSVSREKKESFPLTVTSAQKNPTAFYLCASRNPGTVSYGYTFGSGTRLTVV.

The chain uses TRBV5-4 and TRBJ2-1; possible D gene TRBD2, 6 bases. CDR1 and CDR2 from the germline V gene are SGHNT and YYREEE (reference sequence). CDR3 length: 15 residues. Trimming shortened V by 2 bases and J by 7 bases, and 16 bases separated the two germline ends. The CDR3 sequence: CASSLRTLARNEQFF. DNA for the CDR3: TGTGCCAGCAGCTTACGGACGCTAGCGAGGAATGAGCAGTTCTTC.

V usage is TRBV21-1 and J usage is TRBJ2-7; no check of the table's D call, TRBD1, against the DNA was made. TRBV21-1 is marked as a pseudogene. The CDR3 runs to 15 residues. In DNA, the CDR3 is TGTGCCAGCAGCAATTGGTCTTGCACAGCCTACGAGCAGTACGTC. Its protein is CASSNWSCTAYEQYV.

The CDR3, as DNA: TGCGCCAGCAGCTTGGGAAGAAGGGGTAGTGAAAAACTGTTTTTT. This encodes CASSLGRRGSEKLFF. The chain recombines TRBV5-1 with TRBJ1-4; D is possibly TRBD1 (5 bases). Germline V gene sequence: CDR1 SGHRS, CDR2 YFSETQ. The CDR3 loop spans 15 amino acids. The ends were cut back, 0 bases at V and 7 bases at J, with 13 bases in the middle.

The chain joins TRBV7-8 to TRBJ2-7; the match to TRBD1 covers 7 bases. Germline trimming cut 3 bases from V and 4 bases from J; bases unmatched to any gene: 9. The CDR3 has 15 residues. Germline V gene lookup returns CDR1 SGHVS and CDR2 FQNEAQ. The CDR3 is CASSFSGQDHYEQYV. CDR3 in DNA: TGTGCCAGCAGCTTCTCTGGACAGGATCATTACGAGCAGTACGTC.

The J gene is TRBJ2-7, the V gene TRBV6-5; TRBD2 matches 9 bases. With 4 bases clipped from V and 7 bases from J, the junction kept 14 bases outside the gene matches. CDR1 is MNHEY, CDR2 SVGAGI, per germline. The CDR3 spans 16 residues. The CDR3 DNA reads TGTGCCAGCAGTTCCACTCGAGGCGGGGGGGCTGGGGAGCAGTACGTC. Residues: CASSSTRGGGAGEQYV.

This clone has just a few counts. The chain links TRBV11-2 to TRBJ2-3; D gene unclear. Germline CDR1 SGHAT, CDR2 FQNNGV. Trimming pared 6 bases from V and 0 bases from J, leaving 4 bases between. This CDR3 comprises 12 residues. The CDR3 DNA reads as TGTGCCAGCAGTCCTAGCACAGATACGCAGTATTTT. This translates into CASSPSTDTQYF. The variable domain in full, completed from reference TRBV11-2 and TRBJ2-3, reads EAGVAQSPRYKIIEKRQSVAFWCNPISGHATLYWYQQILGQGPKLLIQFQNNGVVDDSQLPKDRFSAERLKGVDSTLKIQPAKLEDSAVYLCASSPSTDTQYFGPGTRLTVL.

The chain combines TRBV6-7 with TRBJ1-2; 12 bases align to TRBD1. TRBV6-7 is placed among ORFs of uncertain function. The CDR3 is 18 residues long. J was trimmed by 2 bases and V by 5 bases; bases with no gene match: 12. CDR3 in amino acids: CASSRPGTGGYWNYGYTF. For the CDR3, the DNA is TGTGCCAGCAGTAGACCCGGGACAGGGGGCTACTGGAACTATGGCTACACCTTC.

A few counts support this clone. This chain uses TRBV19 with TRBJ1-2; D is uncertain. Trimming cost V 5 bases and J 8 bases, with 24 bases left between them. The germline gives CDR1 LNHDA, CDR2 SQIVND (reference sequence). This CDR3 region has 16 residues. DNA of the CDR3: TGTGCCAGTAGTCCTTCCCTTATACCGGGTAGTTCCGGCTACACCTTC. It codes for CASSPSLIPGSSGYTF.

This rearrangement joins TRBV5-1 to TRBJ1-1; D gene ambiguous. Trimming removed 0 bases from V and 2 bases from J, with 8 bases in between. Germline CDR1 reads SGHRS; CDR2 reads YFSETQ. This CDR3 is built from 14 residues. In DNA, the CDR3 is TGCGCCAGCAGCTTGGTCCAGGTCAACACTGAAGCTTTCTTT. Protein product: CASSLVQVNTEAFF.